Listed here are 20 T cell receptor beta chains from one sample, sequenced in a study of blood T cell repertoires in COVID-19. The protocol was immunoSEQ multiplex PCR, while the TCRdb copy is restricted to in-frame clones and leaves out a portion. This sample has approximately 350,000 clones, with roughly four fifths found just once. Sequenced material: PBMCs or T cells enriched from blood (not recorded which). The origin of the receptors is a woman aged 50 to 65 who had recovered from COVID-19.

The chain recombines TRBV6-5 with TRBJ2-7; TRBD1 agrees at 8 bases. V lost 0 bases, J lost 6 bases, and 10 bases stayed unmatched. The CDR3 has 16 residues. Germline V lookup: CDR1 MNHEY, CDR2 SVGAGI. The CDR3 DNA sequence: TGTGCCAGCAGTTACTCTCAGGGGGCGCAGGCGGGCGAGCAGTACTTC. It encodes CASSYSQGAQAGEQYF.

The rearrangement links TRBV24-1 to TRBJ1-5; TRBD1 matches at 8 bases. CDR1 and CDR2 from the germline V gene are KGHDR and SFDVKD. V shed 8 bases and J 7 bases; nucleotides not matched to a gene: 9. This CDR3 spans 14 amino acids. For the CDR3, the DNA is TGTGCCACCAAAGACAGGGGTAAGTTGCAGCCCCAGCATTTT. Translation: CATKDRGKLQPQHF.

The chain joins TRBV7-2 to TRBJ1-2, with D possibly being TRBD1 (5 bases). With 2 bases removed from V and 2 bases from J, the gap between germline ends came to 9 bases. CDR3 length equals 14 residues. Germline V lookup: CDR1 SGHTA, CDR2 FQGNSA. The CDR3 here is CASSLKGSNYGYTF. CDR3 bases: TGTGCCAGCAGCTTAAAGGGGTCCAACTATGGCTACACCTTC.

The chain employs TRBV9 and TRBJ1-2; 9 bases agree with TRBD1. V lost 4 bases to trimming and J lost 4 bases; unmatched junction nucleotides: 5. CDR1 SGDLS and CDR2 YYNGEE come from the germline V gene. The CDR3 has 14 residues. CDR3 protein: CASSTGQGAYGYTF. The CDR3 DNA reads TGTGCCAGCAGCACGGGACAGGGAGCCTATGGCTACACCTTC.

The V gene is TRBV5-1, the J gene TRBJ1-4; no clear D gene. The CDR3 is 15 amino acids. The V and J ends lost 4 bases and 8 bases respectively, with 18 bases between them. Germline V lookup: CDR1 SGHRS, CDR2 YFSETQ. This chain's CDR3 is CASSTAGSGGEKLFF. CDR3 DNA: TGCGCCAGCAGCACTGCAGGATCGGGAGGGGAAAAACTGTTTTTT.

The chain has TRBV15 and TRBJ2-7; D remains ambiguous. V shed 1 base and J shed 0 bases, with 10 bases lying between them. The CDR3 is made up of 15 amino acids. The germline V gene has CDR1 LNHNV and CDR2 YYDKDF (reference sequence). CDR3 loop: CATSRAGVPSYEQYF. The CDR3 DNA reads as TGTGCCACCAGCAGAGCAGGTGTACCCTCCTACGAGCAGTACTTC.

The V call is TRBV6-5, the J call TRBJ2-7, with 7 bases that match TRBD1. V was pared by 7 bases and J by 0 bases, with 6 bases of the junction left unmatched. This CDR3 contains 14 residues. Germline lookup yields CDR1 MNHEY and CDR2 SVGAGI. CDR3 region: CASTDRRNSYEQYF. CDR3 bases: TGTGCCAGCACGGACAGGCGAAACTCCTACGAGCAGTACTTC.

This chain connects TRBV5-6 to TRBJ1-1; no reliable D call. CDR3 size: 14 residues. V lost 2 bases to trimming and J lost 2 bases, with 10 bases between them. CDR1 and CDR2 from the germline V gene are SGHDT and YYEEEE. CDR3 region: CASSFLRLNTEAFF. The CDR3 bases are TGTGCCAGCAGCTTTCTCCGCCTAAACACTGAAGCTTTCTTT. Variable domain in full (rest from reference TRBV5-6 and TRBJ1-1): DAGVTQSPTHLIKTRGQQVTLRCSPKSGHDTVSWYQQALGQGPQFIFQYYEEEERQRGNFPDRFSGHQFPNYSSELNVNALLLGDSALYLCASSFLRLNTEAFFGQGTRLTVV.

CDR3 sequence reads: CASSFHDSFEQYF. The CDR3 region has the DNA TGTGCCAGCAGTTTCCACGACAGTTTCGAGCAGTACTTC. J is TRBJ2-7 and V is TRBV27; D might be TRBD1 (5 bases). This CDR3 comprises 13 residues. Trimming removed 3 bases from V and 6 bases from J, with 12 bases in between. Germline-derived CDR1 and CDR2 are MNHEY and SMNVEV (reference sequence).

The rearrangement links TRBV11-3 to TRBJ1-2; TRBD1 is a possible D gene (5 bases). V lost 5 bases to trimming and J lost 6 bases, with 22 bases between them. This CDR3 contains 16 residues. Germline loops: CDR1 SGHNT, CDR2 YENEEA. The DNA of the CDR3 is TGTGCCAGCAGCCCTACGGGTGGGGCGTCCCCTCATGGCTACACCTTC. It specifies CASSPTGGASPHGYTF.

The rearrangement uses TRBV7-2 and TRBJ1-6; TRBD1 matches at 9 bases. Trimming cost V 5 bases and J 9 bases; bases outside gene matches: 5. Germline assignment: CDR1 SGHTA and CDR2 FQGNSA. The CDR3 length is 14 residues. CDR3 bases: TGTGCCAGCAGCGTCGGACAGGGGACTTCACCCCTCCACTTT. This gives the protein CASSVGQGTSPLHF.

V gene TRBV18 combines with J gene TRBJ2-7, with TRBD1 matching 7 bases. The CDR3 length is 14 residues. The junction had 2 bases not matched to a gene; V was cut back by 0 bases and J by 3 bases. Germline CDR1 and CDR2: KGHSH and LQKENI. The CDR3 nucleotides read TGTGCCAGCTCACCACCCCCAGGGGGCTACGAGCAGTACTTC. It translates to CASSPPPGGYEQYF.

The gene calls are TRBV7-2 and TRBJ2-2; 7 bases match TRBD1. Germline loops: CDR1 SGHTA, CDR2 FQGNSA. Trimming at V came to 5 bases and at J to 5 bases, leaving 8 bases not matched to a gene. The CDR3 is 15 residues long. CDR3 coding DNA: TGTGCCAGCAGCACTCGACAGGGTGATACCGGGGAGCTGTTTTTT. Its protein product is CASSTRQGDTGELFF.

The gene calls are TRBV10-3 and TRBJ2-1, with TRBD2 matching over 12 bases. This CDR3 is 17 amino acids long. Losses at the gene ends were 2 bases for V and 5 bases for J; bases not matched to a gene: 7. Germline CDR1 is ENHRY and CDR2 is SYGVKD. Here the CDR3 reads CAISEGLAGGVNNEQFF. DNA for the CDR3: TGTGCCATCAGTGAGGGGCTAGCGGGAGGGGTAAACAATGAGCAGTTCTTC.

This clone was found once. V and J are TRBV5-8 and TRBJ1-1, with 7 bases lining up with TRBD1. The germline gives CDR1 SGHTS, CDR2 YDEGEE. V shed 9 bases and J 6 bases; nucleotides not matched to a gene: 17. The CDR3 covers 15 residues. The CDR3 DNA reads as TGTGCCACCCCATCCTCGACAGGGATAAGGGCTGAAGCTTTCTTT. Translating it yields CATPSSTGIRAEAFF.

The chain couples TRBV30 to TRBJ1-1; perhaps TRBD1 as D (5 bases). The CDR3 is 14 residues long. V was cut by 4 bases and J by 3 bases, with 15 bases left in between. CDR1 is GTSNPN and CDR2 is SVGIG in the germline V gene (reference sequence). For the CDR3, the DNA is TGTGCCTGGATCCCCAGGTGGGGGGACACTGAAGCTTTCTTT. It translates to CAWIPRWGDTEAFF.

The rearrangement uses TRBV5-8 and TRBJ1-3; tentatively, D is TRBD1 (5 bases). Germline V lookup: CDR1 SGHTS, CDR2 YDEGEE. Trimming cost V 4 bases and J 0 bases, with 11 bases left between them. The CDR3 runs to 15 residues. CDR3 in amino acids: CASSPRQSSGNTIYF. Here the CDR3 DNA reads TGTGCCAGCAGCCCACGACAGTCCTCTGGAAACACCATATATTTT.

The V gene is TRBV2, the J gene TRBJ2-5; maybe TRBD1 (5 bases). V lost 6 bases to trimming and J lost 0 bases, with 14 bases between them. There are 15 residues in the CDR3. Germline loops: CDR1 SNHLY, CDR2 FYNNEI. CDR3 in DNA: TGTGCCAGCAGGGCGACTGGGGCGTACCAAGAGACCCAGTACTTC. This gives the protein CASRATGAYQETQYF.

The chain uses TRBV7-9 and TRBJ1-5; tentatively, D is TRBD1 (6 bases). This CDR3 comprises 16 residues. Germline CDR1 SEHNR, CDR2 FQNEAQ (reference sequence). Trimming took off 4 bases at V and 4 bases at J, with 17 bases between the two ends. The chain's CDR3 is CASSSGATGLNQPQHF. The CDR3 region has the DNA TGTGCCAGCAGCTCAGGCGCGACAGGACTGAATCAGCCCCAGCATTTT.

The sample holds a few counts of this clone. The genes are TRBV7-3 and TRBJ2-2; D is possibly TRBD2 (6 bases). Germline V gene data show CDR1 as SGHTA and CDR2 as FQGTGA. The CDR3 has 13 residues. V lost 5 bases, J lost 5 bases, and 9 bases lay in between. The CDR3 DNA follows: TGTGCCAGCAGCCGGGGGACTACCGGGGAGCTGTTTTTT. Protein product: CASSRGTTGELFF.